The rows below give T cell receptor beta chains drawn from one sample of a study of blood T cells in healthy people across ages. TCRdb reprocessed the 5' RACE reads with MiXCR, giving one entry per CDR3 protein. The sample consists of fewer than 1,000,000 distinct CDR3 sequences, around 45% of them appearing once. The specimen sequenced was blood. The origin of the receptors is an older man in good health. Both conserved end residues are part of each CDR3. Each record gives: D gene, J gene, V gene, clone size, CDR3 protein, CDR3 DNA. A D gene is named only where the DNA matches it firmly. The size field is filled for only some rows; it gives once, few, many or a size class.

>NA|TRBJ1-2|TRBV29-1|once
CSVVQNYGYTF
TGCAGCGTTGTCCAGAACTATGGCTACACCTTC
>TRBD1|TRBJ2-4|TRBV2|many
CASSPTGAKNIQYF
TGTGCCAGCAGTCCGACAGGGGCCAAAAACATTCAGTACTTC
>NA|TRBJ1-5|TRBV3-1|NA
CASSPAWGNSNQPQHF
TGTGCCAGCAGCCCCGCCTGGGGGAATAGCAATCAGCCCCAGCATTTT
>NA|TRBJ2-1|TRBV24-1|NA
CATSDPSSYKEQFF
TGTGCCACCAGTGATCCGAGCTCCTACAAGGAGCAGTTCTTC
>NA|TRBJ2-3|TRBV14|NA
CASSRDPYTQYF
TGTGCCAGCAGCCGGGACCCTTATACGCAGTATTTT
>TRBD1|TRBJ2-3|TRBV7-3|NA
CASSLLGGHQDTQYF
TGTGCCAGCAGCTTACTAGGGGGCCATCAAGATACGCAGTATTTT
>NA|TRBJ1-2|TRBV28|few
CASSRQQIGVYGYTF
TGTGCCAGCAGTCGACAGCAAATCGGAGTTTATGGCTACACCTTC
>TRBD2|TRBJ2-1|TRBV6-2/TRBV6-3|many
CASSRLAGAHEQFF
TGTGCCAGCAGTAGACTAGCGGGAGCCCATGAGCAGTTCTTC
>NA|TRBJ1-2|TRBV10-3|many
CAIKKEQGINYGYTF
TGTGCCATCAAAAAGGAACAGGGCATTAACTATGGCTACACCTTC
>NA|TRBJ2-1|TRBV5-5|NA
CASSTDSLPYNEQFF
TGTGCCAGCAGCACGGACTCACTACCCTACAATGAGCAGTTCTTC
>NA|TRBJ2-7|TRBV5-1|few
CASSLAPFRVTYEQYF
TGCGCCAGCAGCTTGGCCCCATTTCGGGTTACCTACGAGCAGTACTTC
>TRBD1|TRBJ2-5|TRBV20-1|many
CSANRDSQETQYF
TGCAGTGCGAACCGGGACAGCCAAGAGACCCAGTACTTC
>NA|TRBJ1-5|TRBV12-3/TRBV12-4|NA
CASSSSGGVQPQHF
TGTGCCAGCAGTTCAAGCGGGGGCGTGCAGCCCCAGCATTTT
>NA|TRBJ2-7|TRBV14|many
CASSQEIGLARYEQYF
TGTGCCAGCAGCCAAGAAATAGGCCTAGCGCGCTACGAGCAGTACTTC
>TRBD1|TRBJ2-7|TRBV20-1|NA
CSAIPGQGNTYEQYF
TGCAGTGCTATCCCGGGACAGGGCAATACCTACGAGCAGTACTTC